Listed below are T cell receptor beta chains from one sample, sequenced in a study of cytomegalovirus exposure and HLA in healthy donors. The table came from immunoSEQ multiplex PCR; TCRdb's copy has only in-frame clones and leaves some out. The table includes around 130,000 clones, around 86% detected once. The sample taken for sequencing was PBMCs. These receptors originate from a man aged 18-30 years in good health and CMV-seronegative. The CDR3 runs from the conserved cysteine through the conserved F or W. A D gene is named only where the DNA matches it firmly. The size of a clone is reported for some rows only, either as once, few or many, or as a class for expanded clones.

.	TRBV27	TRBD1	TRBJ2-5	TGTGCCAGCAGTCCCCCCGGACAGGGGGCAAGGGGGACCCAGTACTTC	CASSPPGQGARGTQYF
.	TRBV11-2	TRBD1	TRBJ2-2	TGTGCCAGCAGCCTGCAGACAGGGGGCTTGTTATTGGTCACCGGGGAGCTGTTTTTT	CASSLQTGGLLLVTGELFF
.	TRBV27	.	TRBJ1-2	TGTGCCAGCAGATGGGGGCACTATGGCTACACCTTC	CASRWGHYGYTF
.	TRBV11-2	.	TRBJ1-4	TGTGCCAGCAGCGGGAGGGTCTCCAGAAGTAATGAAAAACTGTTTTTT	CASSGRVSRSNEKLFF
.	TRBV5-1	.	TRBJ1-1	TGCGCCAGCAGCTTTATCGACCCCGGGAGCACTGAAGCTTTCTTT	CASSFIDPGSTEAFF
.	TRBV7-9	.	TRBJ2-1	TGTGCCAGCAGCGCCGGGACAATTGGGGATGAGCAGTTCTTC	CASSAGTIGDEQFF
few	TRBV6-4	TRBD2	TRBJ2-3	TGTGCCAGCAGTCTACTAGCGGGGGGCCAAGATACGCAGTATTTT	CASSLLAGGQDTQYF
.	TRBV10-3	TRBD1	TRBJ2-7	TGTGCCATCAGTGAACCGGGACAGGGATCACACGAGCAGTACTTC	CAISEPGQGSHEQYF
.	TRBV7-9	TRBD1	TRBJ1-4	TGTGCCAGCAGCTCATGGGACAGGGCGGGTGAAAAACTGTTTTTT	CASSSWDRAGEKLFF
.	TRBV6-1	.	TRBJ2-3	TGTGCCAGCAGTGTTACGGTGCACACAGATACGCAGTATTTT	CASSVTVHTDTQYF
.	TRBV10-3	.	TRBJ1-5	TGTGCCATCAGACAGGATAGCAATCAGCCCCAGCATTTT	CAIRQDSNQPQHF
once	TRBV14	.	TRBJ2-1	TGTGCCAGCAGCCAAGACAGCTCCTACAATGAGCAGTTCTTC	CASSQDSSYNEQFF
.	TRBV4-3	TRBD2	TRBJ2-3	TGCGCCAGCAGCCAAGTCCTTAGCGGGGCTCGGCAGAGCACAGATACGCAGTATTTT	CASSQVLSGARQSTDTQYF
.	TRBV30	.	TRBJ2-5	TGTGCCTGGAGCCCTAATCAGGGTTTCCAAGAGACCCAGTACTTC	CAWSPNQGFQETQYF
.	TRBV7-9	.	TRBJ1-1	TGTGCCAGCAGGCAGGGGACCACTGAAGCTTTCTTT	CASRQGTTEAFF
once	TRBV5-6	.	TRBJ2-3	TGTGCCAGCAGCCGTAACACAGATACGCAGTATTTT	CASSRNTDTQYF
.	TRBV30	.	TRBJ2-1	TGTGCCTGGAGATCTGTTTACAATGAGCAGTTCTTC	CAWRSVYNEQFF
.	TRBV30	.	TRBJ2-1	TGTGCCTGGAGTGTTGGGGCAGTAGAGCAGTTCTTC	CAWSVGAVEQFF
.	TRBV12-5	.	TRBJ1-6	TGTGCTAGTGGTTTGGTACTAACAGGGTTCAACTCACCCCTCCACTTT	CASGLVLTGFNSPLHF
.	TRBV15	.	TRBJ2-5	TGTGCCACCAGCAGAGAACTGGGGCCCCAGTACTTC	CATSRELGPQYF
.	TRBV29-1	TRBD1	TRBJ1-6	TGCAGCGTAAGATGGACAGGGGATAATTCACCCCTCCACTTT	CSVRWTGDNSPLHF
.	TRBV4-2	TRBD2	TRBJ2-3	TGTGCCAGCAGCCAGAGGACTAGCGGGGGTGGAGATACGCAGTATTTT	CASSQRTSGGGDTQYF
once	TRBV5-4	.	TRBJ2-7	TGTGCCAGCAGCTTCAATTTCGGGGGCTCCTACGAGCAGTACTTC	CASSFNFGGSYEQYF
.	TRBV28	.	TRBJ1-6	TGTGCCAGCAGTTCCCGGGACACAAATTCACCCCTCCACTTT	CASSSRDTNSPLHF
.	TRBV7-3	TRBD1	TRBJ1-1	TGTGCCAGCAGCCCAGACAGGGACACTGAAGCTTTCTTT	CASSPDRDTEAFF
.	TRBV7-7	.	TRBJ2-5	TGTGCTAGCAGCTGGGGGCCTGCAGAGACCCAGTACTTC	CASSWGPAETQYF
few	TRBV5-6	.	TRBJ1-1	TGTGCCAGCAGCTTGAGGCAGGGAGGTGGAGCTTTCTTT	CASSLRQGGGAFF
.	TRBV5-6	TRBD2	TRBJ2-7	TGTGCCAGCAGCACGATTCACAGGGGACTAGCGGAACCCTACGAGCAGTACTTC	CASSTIHRGLAEPYEQYF
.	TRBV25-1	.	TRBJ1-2	TGTGCCAGCAGTGAATTACGGGGGGATGGATCCTATGGCTACACCTTC	CASSELRGDGSYGYTF
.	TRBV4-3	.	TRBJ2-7	TGCGCCAGCAGCCAGGACAGCTGGACCTACGAGCAGTACTTC	CASSQDSWTYEQYF
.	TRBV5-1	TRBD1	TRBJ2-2	TGCGCCAGCACCGTGCCCGGACAGGGGACAACCGGGGAGCTGTTTTTT	CASTVPGQGTTGELFF
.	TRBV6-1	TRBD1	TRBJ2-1	TGTGCCAGCAGCGGCGGGACAGGGGGGCGGAATGAGCAGTTCTTC	CASSGGTGGRNEQFF
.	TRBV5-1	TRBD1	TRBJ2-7	TGCGCCAGCAGGGAGGACAGGGACGAGCAGTACTTC	CASREDRDEQYF
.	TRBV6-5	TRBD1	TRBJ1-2	TGTGCCAGCAGTTACGTCAGGGGGACAGATGGCTACACCTTC	CASSYVRGTDGYTF
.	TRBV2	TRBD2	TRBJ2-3	TGTGCCAGCAGTACCCGACTAGCGGGGGCTACATCGAGCACAGATACGCAGTATTTT	CASSTRLAGATSSTDTQYF
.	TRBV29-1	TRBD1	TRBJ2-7	TGCAGCGTTTTGACAGGGGATGCCTACGAGCAGTACTTC	CSVLTGDAYEQYF
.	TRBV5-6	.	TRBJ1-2	TGTGCCAGCAGCCGCGGCGCCGGTGTGTATGGCTACACCTTC	CASSRGAGVYGYTF
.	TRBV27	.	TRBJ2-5	TGTGCCAGCAGTTACAGGGACCGACACCAAGAGACCCAGTACTTC	CASSYRDRHQETQYF
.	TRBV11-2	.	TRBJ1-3	TGTGCCAGCCACGGGCCTCTGGGGCGAAACACCATATATTTT	CASHGPLGRNTIYF
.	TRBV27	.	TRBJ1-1	TGTGCCAGCAGTTTAAATGTTCTGGGCAGGGAAGGCACTGAAGCTTTCTTT	CASSLNVLGREGTEAFF
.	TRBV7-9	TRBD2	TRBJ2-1	TGTGCCAGCAGCTTAGCCGGGGGGGGCCTCTACAATGAGCAGTTCTTC	CASSLAGGGLYNEQFF
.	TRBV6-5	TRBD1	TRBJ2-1	TGTGCCAGCAGACCGGGACAGGGCTTTAACAATGAGCAGTTCTTC	CASRPGQGFNNEQFF
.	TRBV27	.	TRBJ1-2	TGTGCCAGCAGCCCGACCTACAGGGATCAGATCTATGGCTACACCTTC	CASSPTYRDQIYGYTF
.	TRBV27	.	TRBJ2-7	TGTGCCAGCAGTTTATACAGCCTGACTACCTACGAGCAGTACTTC	CASSLYSLTTYEQYF
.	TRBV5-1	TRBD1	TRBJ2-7	TGCGCCAGCAGCGAGCTGGGACAGAGTTCCTACGAGCAGTACTTC	CASSELGQSSYEQYF